This is a list of T cell receptor beta chains from one sample in a study of control samples from healthy donors and cancer patients. Measured with immunoSEQ multiplex PCR; TCRdb has only the in-frame clones, and not every one. This table holds roughly 130,000 clones, 80% to 95% found once. Sequenced input: blood. These receptors were collected from a young man in good health. CDR3s include the opening cysteine and the closing phenylalanine or tryptophan. The D gene is left open where the match is weak. For some rows the clone size is stated as once, few or many, or as a class when expanded; others skip it.

J gene | V gene | D gene | clone size | CDR3 protein | CDR3 DNA
TRBJ1-5 | TRBV28 | . | . | CASSFSRARNQPQHF | TGTGCCAGCAGTTTTTCCAGGGCTAGGAATCAGCCCCAGCATTTT
TRBJ2-1 | TRBV18 | TRBD2 | . | CASSPGLAGGYEQFF | TGTGCCAGCTCACCGGGACTAGCGGGAGGTTATGAGCAGTTCTTC
TRBJ1-1 | TRBV29-1 | TRBD1 | . | CSVQDRATEAFF | TGCAGCGTCCAAGACAGGGCCACTGAAGCTTTCTTT
TRBJ1-4 | TRBV14 | . | once | CASSQGIRVLNEKLFF | TGTGCCAGCAGCCAAGGTATACGCGTCCTAAATGAAAAACTGTTTTTT
TRBJ2-7 | TRBV14 | . | . | CASSQVSYGEQYF | TGTGCCAGCAGCCAAGTTTCTTATGGCGAGCAGTACTTC
TRBJ2-1 | TRBV6-4 | TRBD2 | few | CASSDLASGSNEQFF | TGTGCCAGCAGTGACCTAGCTAGCGGGAGTAATGAGCAGTTCTTC
TRBJ1-2 | TRBV19 | TRBD1 | . | CASSLGQVDYGYTF | TGTGCCAGTAGTCTCGGACAGGTGGACTATGGCTACACCTTC
TRBJ2-2 | TRBV7-9 | . | . | CASSLDFRTRDTGELFF | TGTGCCAGCAGCTTAGATTTTAGGACACGAGACACCGGGGAGCTGTTTTTT
TRBJ2-3 | TRBV24-1 | . | . | CRGVTDTQYF | TGTCGGGGAGTCACAGATACGCAGTATTTT
TRBJ2-3 | TRBV6-5 | TRBD1 | few | CAASTGETDTQYF | TGTGCAGCTAGTACAGGGGAGACAGATACGCAGTATTTT
TRBJ1-3 | TRBV6-5 | . | . | CASSYSEDSGNTIYF | TGTGCCAGCAGTTACTCGGAGGACTCTGGAAACACCATATATTTT
TRBJ1-4 | TRBV18 | TRBD1 | . | CASSRMDRGRREEKLFF | TGTGCCAGCTCACGTATGGACAGGGGGAGACGTGAAGAAAAACTGTTTTTT
TRBJ2-5 | TRBV2 | . | . | CASSDRNQETQYF | TGTGCCAGCAGTGATCGCAACCAAGAGACCCAGTACTTC
TRBJ2-7 | TRBV11-2 | TRBD1 | . | CASSPPGQGFYEQYF | TGTGCCAGCAGCCCCCCGGGACAGGGGTTCTACGAGCAGTACTTC
TRBJ2-2 | TRBV15 | . | . | CATSRDLTETGELFF | TGTGCCACCAGCAGAGATTTGACGGAGACCGGGGAGCTGTTTTTT
TRBJ2-1 | TRBV11-3 | . | . | CASSWAGNNEQFF | TGTGCCAGCAGCTGGGCGGGCAACAATGAGCAGTTCTTC
TRBJ2-3 | TRBV6-4 | . | . | CASRLEQGSDTQYF | TGTGCCAGCAGACTAGAACAGGGCTCAGATACGCAGTATTTT
TRBJ1-3 | TRBV18 | . | . | CASSEGLTGNTIYF | TGTGCCAGCTCAGAGGGGTTAACTGGAAACACCATATATTTT
TRBJ2-1 | TRBV19 | TRBD2 | . | CASSLLGGGVNEQFF | TGTGCCAGTAGTCTTCTTGGGGGAGGGGTGAATGAGCAGTTCTTC
TRBJ2-7 | TRBV28 | TRBD2 | . | CASSVGTSGSYEQYF | TGTGCCAGCAGTGTCGGGACTAGCGGGAGTTACGAGCAGTACTTC